Listed below are T cell receptor beta chains from one sample, sequenced in a study of T-cell memory formation after mild COVID-19. TCRdb used MiXCR to reprocess the 5' RACE reads, holding one entry per CDR3 protein. Of about 82,000 distinct CDR3 sequences listed, roughly 13% were seen once; the top ten hold 41%. The sequencing input was PBMCs or a T cell subset sorted from them (not recorded which). These receptors were obtained from a young man who had mild COVID-19 (a few samples of this study predate the infection). Cell type and time point are not known. Each CDR3 is given with its conserved first and last residue. The D gene is left open where the match is weak. The size field is filled for only some rows; it gives once, few, many or a size class.

j_call d_call clone_size v_call cdr3_aa cdr3_nt
TRBJ2-7 . many TRBV6-5 CASSPRQTGLDYEQYF TGTGCCAGCAGCCCCCGCCAAACAGGGTTAGACTACGAGCAGTACTTC
TRBJ2-1 TRBD1 . TRBV20-1 CSANRDRRHNEQFF TGCAGTGCTAACCGGGACAGGAGACACAATGAGCAGTTCTTC
TRBJ1-2 TRBD1 few TRBV6-2/TRBV6-3 CASSSMTGGVPPNYGYTF TGTGCCAGCAGTTCGATGACAGGGGGCGTCCCTCCTAACTATGGCTACACCTTC
TRBJ2-7 . many TRBV4-1 CASSQDTLAPSYEQYF TGCGCCAGCAGCCAAGATACACTAGCCCCATCCTACGAGCAGTACTTC
TRBJ1-2 . . TRBV5-1 CASSLEGDGYTF TGCGCCAGCAGCTTGGAAGGGGACGGCTACACCTTC
TRBJ2-2 TRBD1 few TRBV27 CASSFTTGGEGTGGELFF TGTGCCAGCAGTTTTACGACAGGGGGCGAGGGAACTGGCGGGGAGCTGTTTTTT
TRBJ2-1 . medium-sized TRBV4-2 CASSQEGSTSYNEQFF TGTGCCAGCAGCCAAGAGGGATCTACCTCCTACAATGAGCAGTTCTTC
TRBJ1-5 . . TRBV27 CASRRGVGYGQPQHF TGTGCCAGCAGGCGAGGGGTCGGTTATGGTCAGCCCCAGCATTTT
TRBJ2-3 . few TRBV11-2 CASSILAKGPPDTQYF TGTGCCAGCAGCATCTTGGCCAAGGGGCCCCCAGATACGCAGTATTTT
TRBJ2-7 TRBD1 few TRBV5-1 CASSSPGQGVTYEQYF TGCGCCAGCAGCTCTCCGGGACAGGGGGTAACCTACGAGCAGTACTTC
TRBJ1-3 TRBD1 few TRBV4-1 CASSPNDGTASPSGNTIYF TGCGCCAGCAGCCCAAATGACGGGACAGCTTCCCCCTCTGGAAACACCATATATTTT
TRBJ1-2 TRBD1 . TRBV3-1 CASSHQRSGGGYTF TGTGCCAGCAGCCACCAACGCTCAGGGGGTGGCTACACCTTC
TRBJ2-6 . few TRBV7-9 CASSSAGMVEPGANVLTF TGTGCCAGCAGCTCTGCCGGTATGGTGGAGCCTGGGGCCAACGTCCTGACTTTC
TRBJ2-1 TRBD2 many TRBV20-1 CSARETGGRDNEQFF TGCAGTGCTAGAGAGACGGGGGGGAGGGACAATGAGCAGTTCTTC
TRBJ1-1 . few TRBV19 CASSTRGVVTEAFF TGTGCCAGTAGTACCAGGGGTGTTGTCACTGAAGCTTTCTTT
TRBJ2-1 TRBD1 few TRBV9 CASSVGTGLYQQFF TGTGCCAGCAGCGTAGGGACAGGGCTATATCAGCAGTTCTTC
TRBJ2-7 . few TRBV4-3 CASSQGRQLYEQYF TGCGCCAGCAGCCAAGGGCGACAGCTCTACGAGCAGTACTTC
TRBJ2-1 TRBD1 medium-sized TRBV27 CASSLSGTERQEQFF TGTGCCAGCAGTTTATCAGGGACAGAACGACAGGAGCAGTTCTTC
TRBJ2-1 . . TRBV5-6 CASSLRPVGYNEQFF TGTGCCAGCAGCTTGAGACCCGTGGGGTACAATGAGCAGTTCTTC
TRBJ2-6 TRBD1 . TRBV5-1 CASSLAMTGSGANVLTF TGCGCCAGCAGCTTGGCCATGACAGGGTCTGGGGCCAACGTCCTGACTTTC
TRBJ2-5 . . TRBV7-9 CASSSIGGLEETQYF TGTGCCAGCAGCTCGATTGGGGGATTGGAAGAGACCCAGTACTTC
TRBJ1-1 . few TRBV6-5 CASSLSTGFEAFF TGTGCCAGCAGTTTATCTACAGGGTTTGAAGCTTTCTTT
TRBJ2-2 . few TRBV4-1 CASSQAGTPNTGELFF TGCGCCAGCAGCCAAGCCGGGACGCCGAACACCGGGGAGCTGTTTTTT
TRBJ2-4 . . TRBV5-5 CASSTPPENIQYF TGTGCCAGCAGCACACCTCCGGAAAACATTCAGTACTTC
TRBJ2-1 TRBD1 many TRBV7-2 CASSLTTGNEQFF TGTGCCAGCAGCTTAACGACAGGGAATGAGCAGTTCTTC
TRBJ2-2 TRBD1 few TRBV4-1 CASSRRGQDNTGELFF TGCGCCAGCAGCCGCCGAGGACAGGACAACACCGGGGAGCTGTTTTTT
TRBJ1-5 . . TRBV7-9 CASSLRVFGAQPQHF TGTGCCAGCAGCTTACGGGTATTCGGTGCTCAGCCCCAGCATTTT
TRBJ2-1 . many TRBV6-2/TRBV6-3 CASSYDSYNEQFF TGTGCCAGCAGTTACGACAGCTACAATGAGCAGTTCTTC
TRBJ2-2 TRBD1 . TRBV7-6 CASTVTGTGTGELFF TGTGCCAGCACCGTTACCGGGACAGGGACCGGGGAGCTGTTTTTT
TRBJ2-5 . few TRBV6-5 CASSYSISSQETQYF TGTGCCAGCAGTTACTCGATTTCGTCTCAAGAGACCCAGTACTTC
TRBJ1-5 TRBD1 . TRBV4-1 CASSLSDGTGGYQPQHF TGCGCCAGCAGCCTTTCGGATGGGACAGGGGGGTATCAGCCCCAGCATTTT
TRBJ1-5 . few TRBV4-3 CASSQDRNQPQHF TGCGCCAGCAGCCAAGACAGAAATCAGCCCCAGCATTTT
TRBJ2-4 . . TRBV6-5 CASISQVDIQYF TGTGCCAGCATTAGTCAGGTTGACATTCAGTACTTC
TRBJ1-2 . . TRBV9 CASSVANRHGYTF TGTGCCAGCAGCGTAGCCAACCGCCATGGCTACACCTTC
TRBJ2-3 . few TRBV4-1 CASSQDQGPVGDTQYF TGCGCCAGCAGCCAAGATCAAGGCCCGGTGGGAGATACGCAGTATTTT
TRBJ1-2 . . TRBV6-2/TRBV6-3 CASSYRVYDGYTF TGTGCCAGCAGTTACAGGGTTTACGATGGCTACACCTTC
TRBJ1-2 . few TRBV4-1 CASSQVVGNYGYTF TGCGCCAGCAGCCAAGTAGTAGGGAACTATGGCTACACCTTC
TRBJ1-1 TRBD1 few TRBV7-9 CASSPVSGGTEAFF TGTGCCAGCAGCCCGGTGTCAGGGGGCACTGAAGCTTTCTTT
TRBJ2-3 TRBD2 . TRBV20-1 CSARLAGYFDTQYF TGCAGTGCTAGACTAGCGGGCTATTTTGATACGCAGTATTTT
TRBJ2-1 . . TRBV27 CASSRPGHKYNEQFF TGTGCCAGCAGTAGGCCAGGACACAAGTACAATGAGCAGTTCTTC
TRBJ2-3 . few TRBV7-2 CASSKITDTQYF TGTGCCAGCAGCAAAATCACAGATACGCAGTATTTT
TRBJ1-4 . few TRBV7-9 CASSLIGSGDEKLFF TGTGCCAGCAGCTTAATCGGCAGCGGGGATGAAAAACTGTTTTTT
TRBJ2-7 TRBD1 . TRBV20-1 CSARVPGGYEQYF TGCAGTGCTAGAGTCCCAGGGGGATACGAGCAGTACTTC
TRBJ2-5 TRBD1 few TRBV7-9 CASSPEESGTGSPSQETQYF TGTGCCAGCAGCCCGGAGGAGAGTGGGACAGGGTCCCCCAGCCAAGAGACCCAGTACTTC
TRBJ2-6 . . TRBV4-3 CASSQETESGANVLTF TGCGCCAGCAGCCAGGAGACAGAGTCTGGGGCCAACGTCCTGACTTTC
TRBJ2-5 . . TRBV19 CARELGRSNETQYF TGTGCCAGAGAGCTGGGACGGAGCAACGAGACCCAGTACTTC
TRBJ2-1 . few TRBV4-3 CASSQVVGVAYNEQFF TGCGCCAGCAGCCAAGTGGTGGGGGTGGCCTACAATGAGCAGTTCTTC